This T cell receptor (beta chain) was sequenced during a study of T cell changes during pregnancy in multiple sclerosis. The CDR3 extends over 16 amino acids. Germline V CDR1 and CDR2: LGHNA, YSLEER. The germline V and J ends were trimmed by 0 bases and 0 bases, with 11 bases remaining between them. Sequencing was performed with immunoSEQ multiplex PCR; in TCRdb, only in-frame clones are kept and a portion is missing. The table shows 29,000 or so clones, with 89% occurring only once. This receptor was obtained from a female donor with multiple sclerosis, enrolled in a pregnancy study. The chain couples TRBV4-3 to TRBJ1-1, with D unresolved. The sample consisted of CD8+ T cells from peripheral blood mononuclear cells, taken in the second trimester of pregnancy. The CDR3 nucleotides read TGCGCCAGCAGCCAAGAATCCCACAGTTTGAACACTGAAGCTTTCTTT. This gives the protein CASSQESHSLNTEAFF.